One and the same sample provided the 22 T cell receptor beta chains below, sequenced in a study of human T cells and chemical hapten exposure. From whole blood left unfractionated, total RNA was extracted. TCRdb redid the calling of the 5' RACE reads with MiXCR, one entry per CDR3 protein. The profile shows fewer than 150,000 distinct CDR3 sequences, more than 15% of them singletons. The receptors were gathered from a human donor in good health.

This clonotype was seen a few times. V gene TRBV27 combines with J gene TRBJ2-1, with 12 bases lining up with TRBD1. CDR3 length: 16 amino acids. In germline, CDR1 is MNHEY, CDR2 SMNVEV (reference sequence). V lost 5 bases to trimming and J lost 6 bases; unmatched junction nucleotides: 8. CDR3 in amino acids: CASSPAGTGGFNEQFF. The CDR3 nucleotides are TGTGCCAGCAGTCCCGCCGGGACAGGGGGCTTCAATGAGCAGTTCTTC.

This clonotype showed up just a few times. The chain links TRBV6-5 to TRBJ1-6; D gene unclear. Germline CDR1 MNHEY, CDR2 SVGAGI. This CDR3 region has 15 residues. Trimming shortened V by 5 bases and J by 5 bases, and 13 bases separated the two germline ends. CDR3 DNA sequence: TGTGCCAGCAGTCTTCTCCTAGGGAATAATTCACCCCTCCACTTT. Encoded protein: CASSLLLGNNSPLHF.

The chain is built from TRBV4-1 and TRBJ1-1; tentatively, D is TRBD1 (5 bases). There are 13 residues in the CDR3. Germline assignment: CDR1 MGHRA and CDR2 YSYEKL. V lost 4 bases, J lost 7 bases, and 13 bases lay in between. This CDR3 is CASSPVTGHEAFF. CDR3 nucleotide sequence: TGCGCCAGCAGCCCCGTTACAGGACATGAAGCTTTCTTT.

This clonotype was detected ten times or more. The chain combines TRBV28 with TRBJ2-1; TRBD2 matches at 11 bases. The germline gives CDR1 MDHEN, CDR2 SYDVKM. The CDR3 contains 17 residues. J gave up 7 bases and V 5 bases, and 13 bases lay outside the gene matches. The CDR3 is CASSPNPTSGTQNEQFF. The CDR3 nucleotides are TGTGCCAGCAGTCCCAACCCGACTAGCGGGACTCAGAATGAGCAGTTCTTC.

This chain uses TRBV4-1 with TRBJ2-3, with TRBD2 matching 8 bases. Germline V lookup: CDR1 MGHRA, CDR2 YSYEKL. With V trimmed by 1 base and J by 7 bases, 19 bases remained unmatched. The CDR3 extends over 19 amino acids. Written as DNA, the CDR3 is TGCGCCAGCAGCCAAGGACCGAGGCGGGAGGCCCGGAGCGTGAATACGCAGTATTTT. Encoded protein: CASSQGPRREARSVNTQYF.

This clonotype was recorded a few times. The DNA is left out, because the CDR3 cannot be placed on it with certainty; the CDR3 is given as TCRdb lists it. The chain joins TRBV27 to TRBJ1-4; the D call of TRBD1 is as the table states it, not checked on the DNA. The CDR3 is 15 residues long, counting both termini. Per germline, CDR1 MNHEY and CDR2 SMNVEV (reference sequence). CDR3 residues: CASGPFGTGASVRFF.

This clonotype was seen a handful of times. The rearrangement joins TRBV5-1 to TRBJ2-1; the match to TRBD1 covers 12 bases. Germline CDR1 and CDR2: SGHRS and YFSETQ. The V segment lost 3 bases and the J segment 8 bases; nucleotides outside the gene matches: 9. This CDR3 region has 16 residues. DNA of the CDR3: TGCGCCAGCAGCTGGGGGACAGGGGGCGCGTTCTATGAGCAGTTCTTC. This sequence encodes CASSWGTGGAFYEQFF.

This clonotype was recorded a few times. V and J are TRBV7-8 and TRBJ2-3; 12 bases line up with TRBD1. The V gene end was trimmed by 5 bases and the J gene end by 2 bases; junction bases not matched to a gene: 14. The germline V gene has CDR1 SGHVS and CDR2 FQNEAQ. The CDR3 covers 19 residues. The DNA of the CDR3 is TGTGCCAGCAGCCTAAACCGGGACAGGGGGCAGGATACCACAGATACGCAGTATTTT. Protein sequence: CASSLNRDRGQDTTDTQYF.

This sequence joins TRBV29-1 and TRBJ2-5; TRBD1 is a possible D gene (5 bases). Germline V CDR1 and CDR2: SQVTM, ANQGSEA. The CDR3 is made up of 14 amino acids. Trimming took 4 bases from V and 1 from J, leaving 13 bases between them. In DNA form, the CDR3 reads TGCAGCGTTGTTCCCCAGGGTTTCCAAGAGACCCAGTACTTC. It encodes CSVVPQGFQETQYF.

This clonotype turned up a few times. V gene TRBV9 combines with J gene TRBJ2-3; 8 bases match TRBD2. After removal of 0 bases from V and 4 bases from J, the junction contained 10 bases not matched to a gene. The CDR3 has 17 amino acids. Germline values: CDR1 SGDLS, CDR2 YYNGEE. This CDR3 reads CASSVGLSGSGADTQYF. The DNA of the CDR3 is TGTGCCAGCAGCGTAGGATTAAGCGGGAGTGGCGCAGATACGCAGTATTTT.

This clonotype appeared a few times. The V call is TRBV19, the J call TRBJ1-5, with a tentative D call TRBD1 (5 bases). V was trimmed by 7 bases and J by 1 base, leaving 14 bases between them. Germline-derived CDR1 and CDR2 are LNHDA and SQIVND (reference sequence). This CDR3 has 15 amino acids. CDR3 DNA: TGTGCCAGTACCCGCATCGGGGACAGCAATCAGCCCCAGCATTTT. Its translation: CASTRIGDSNQPQHF.

The V gene is TRBV29-1, the J gene TRBJ2-2, with unresolved D. V lost 6 bases, J lost 1 base, and 12 bases lay in between. Per germline, CDR1 SQVTM and CDR2 ANQGSEA. This CDR3 spans 14 amino acids. DNA for the CDR3: TGCAGCGTCGCCCGGACCCAGAACACCGGGGAGCTGTTTTTT. It codes for CSVARTQNTGELFF.

The chain carries TRBV3-1 and TRBJ2-3; D is undetermined. V was cut by 1 base and J by 2 bases, with 10 bases left in between. Per germline, CDR1 LGHDT and CDR2 YNNKEL (reference sequence). There are 15 residues in the CDR3. CDR3 protein: CASSQAGPATDTQYF. CDR3 nucleotides: TGTGCCAGCAGCCAAGCTGGACCAGCCACAGATACGCAGTATTTT.

The rearrangement joins TRBV4-1 to TRBJ2-7, with 7 bases fitting TRBD2. The V gene's germline CDR1 is MGHRA and CDR2 YSYEKL. The CDR3 has 15 residues. V dropped 4 bases and J dropped 0; count of bases not matched to a gene: 6. DNA of the CDR3: TGCGCCAGCAGCCTCGGCCCGGGGGGCTCCTACGAGCAGTACTTC. Its translation is CASSLGPGGSYEQYF.

The chain employs TRBV5-1 and TRBJ2-2, with 7 bases fitting TRBD2. The CDR3 is 13 amino acids. The germline V gene has CDR1 SGHRS and CDR2 YFSETQ. The trim removed 3 bases at V and 5 bases at J, leaving 1 base unmatched. CDR3: CASSWRETGELFF. The CDR3 nucleotides read TGCGCCAGCAGCTGGCGGGAGACCGGGGAGCTGTTTTTT. The variable domain in full, with the rest retrieved from reference TRBV5-1 and TRBJ2-2, is KAGVTQTPRYLIKTRGQQVTLSCSPISGHRSVSWYQQTPGQGLQFLFEYFSETQRNKGNFPGRFSGRQFSNSRSEMNVSTLELGDSALYLCASSWRETGELFFGEGSRLTVL.

In its sample, this clonotype was seen a few times. This rearrangement joins TRBV4-1 to TRBJ1-6; D is unclear. Trimming removed 4 bases from V and 9 bases from J, with 19 bases in between. The germline gives CDR1 MGHRA, CDR2 YSYEKL. The CDR3 sequence is 16 residues long. CDR3 sequence (DNA): TGCGCCAGCAGCCCCACTGGAGCCCGGGGTAGTTCACCCCTCCACTTT. The encoded protein is CASSPTGARGSSPLHF.

This clonotype has a handful of counts. The CDR3 coding sequence is TGCAGCGTTGAAAGAGTCCGGGACCTAGCCAAAAACATTCAGTACTTC. Translating it yields CSVERVRDLAKNIQYF. The rearrangement joins TRBV29-1 to TRBJ2-4; either TRBD1 or TRBD2 may fit D (5 bases each). Germline V gene data show CDR1 as SQVTM and CDR2 as ANQGSEA. This CDR3 is 16 amino acids long. V dropped 2 bases and J dropped 0 bases, with 14 bases sitting between them.

DNA of the CDR3: TGTGCCAGCGGCGAGAGGACAGGACTGAACCAAGAGACCCAGTACTTC. This sequence encodes CASGERTGLNQETQYF. V is TRBV28 and J is TRBJ2-5; 7 nucleotides match TRBD1. Germline lookup yields CDR1 MDHEN and CDR2 SYDVKM. This CDR3 region has 16 residues. V was clipped by 8 bases and J by 0 bases; unmatched bases: 12. Variable domain in full (rest from reference TRBV28 and TRBJ2-5): DVKVTQSSRYLVKRTGEKVFLECVQDMDHENMFWYRQDPGLGLRLIYFSYDVKMKEKGDIPEGYSVSREKKERFSLILESASTNQTSMYLCASGERTGLNQETQYFGPGTRLLVL.

This clonotype was counted many times. V usage is TRBV5-1 and J usage is TRBJ2-3, with 10 positions matching TRBD2. The CDR3 is 16 residues long. Germline loops: CDR1 SGHRS, CDR2 YFSETQ. The V gene end was trimmed by 2 bases and the J gene end by 5 bases; junction bases not matched to a gene: 8. The CDR3 sequence is CASSFYPSGSRDTQYF. As DNA, the CDR3 is TGCGCCAGCAGCTTTTATCCTAGCGGGAGTAGAGATACGCAGTATTTT.

The chain employs TRBV5-1 and TRBJ2-7; perhaps TRBD1 as D (6 bases). V was clipped by 4 bases and J by 7 bases, with 18 bases between them. CDR3 size: 14 residues. From germline, CDR1 is SGHRS and CDR2 YFSETQ. This chain's CDR3 is CASSVWTAPGEQYF. CDR3 DNA: TGCGCCAGCAGCGTCTGGACAGCCCCGGGGGAGCAGTACTTC. The full variable domain, in which reference TRBV5-1 and TRBJ2-7 provide the parts outside the CDR3, is KAGVTQTPRYLIKTRGQQVTLSCSPISGHRSVSWYQQTPGQGLQFLFEYFSETQRNKGNFPGRFSGRQFSNSRSEMNVSTLELGDSALYLCASSVWTAPGEQYFGPGTRLTVT.

This clonotype showed up just a few times. The chain combines TRBV28 with TRBJ1-5; D is unresolved. Trimming pared 4 bases from V and 6 bases from J, leaving 13 bases between. Germline CDR1 reads MDHEN; CDR2 reads SYDVKM. The CDR3 covers 14 residues. CDR3 nucleotide sequence: TGTGCCAGCAGTTCTTACTCTCGGAGTCAGCCCCAGCATTTT. Its protein is CASSSYSRSQPQHF.

The sample holds a few counts of this clonotype. This chain connects TRBV29-1 to TRBJ1-2; possibly TRBD1 for D (5 bases). Germline assignment: CDR1 SQVTM and CDR2 ANQGSEA. The CDR3 sequence is 18 residues long. Between the trimmed V and J ends, which lost 7 bases and 0 bases, there was a span of 27 bases. CDR3 bases: TGCAGCGCCCGACTTGTGGACTGGGGGAGCGCGGCTAACTATGGCTACACCTTC. Translated: CSARLVDWGSAANYGYTF.